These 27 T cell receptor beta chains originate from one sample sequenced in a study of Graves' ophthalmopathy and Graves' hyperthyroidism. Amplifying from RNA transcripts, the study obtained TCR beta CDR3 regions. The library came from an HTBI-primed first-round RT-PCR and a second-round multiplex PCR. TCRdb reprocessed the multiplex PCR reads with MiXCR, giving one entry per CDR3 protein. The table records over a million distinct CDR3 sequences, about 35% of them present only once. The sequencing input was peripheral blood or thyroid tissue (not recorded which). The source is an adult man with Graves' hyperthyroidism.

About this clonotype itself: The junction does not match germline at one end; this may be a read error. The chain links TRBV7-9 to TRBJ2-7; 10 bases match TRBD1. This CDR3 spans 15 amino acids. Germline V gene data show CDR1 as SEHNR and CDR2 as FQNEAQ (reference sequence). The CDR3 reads CASSLGQGANYERYF. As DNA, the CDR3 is TGTGCCAGCAGCTTAGGACAGGGGGCGAACTACGAGCGGTACTTC.

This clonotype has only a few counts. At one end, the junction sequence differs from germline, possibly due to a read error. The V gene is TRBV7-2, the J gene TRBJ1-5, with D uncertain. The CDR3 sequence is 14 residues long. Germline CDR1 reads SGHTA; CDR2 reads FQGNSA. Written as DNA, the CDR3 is TGCGCCAGCAGCCAAGATTACATCTATCAGCCCCAGCATTTT. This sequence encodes CASSQDYIYQPQHF. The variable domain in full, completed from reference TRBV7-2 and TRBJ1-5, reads GAGVSQSPSNKVTEKGKDVELRCDPISGHTALYWYRQSLGQGLEFLIYFQGNSAPDKSGLPSDRFSAERTGGSVSTLTIQRTQQEDSAVYLCASSQDYIYQPQHFGDGTRLSIL.

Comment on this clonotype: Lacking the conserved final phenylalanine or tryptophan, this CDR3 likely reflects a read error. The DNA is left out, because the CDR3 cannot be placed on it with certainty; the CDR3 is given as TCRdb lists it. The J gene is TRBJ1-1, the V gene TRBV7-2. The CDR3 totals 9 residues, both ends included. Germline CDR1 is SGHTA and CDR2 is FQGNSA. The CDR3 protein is CASSPGAGG.

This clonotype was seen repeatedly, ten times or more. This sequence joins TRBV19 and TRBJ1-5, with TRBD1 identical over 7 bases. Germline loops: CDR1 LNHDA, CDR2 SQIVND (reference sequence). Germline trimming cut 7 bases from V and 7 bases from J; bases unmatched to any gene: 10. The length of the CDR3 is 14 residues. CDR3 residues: CASKAGRGGQPQHF. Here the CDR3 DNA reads TGTGCCAGTAAGGCCGGCAGGGGGGGCCAGCCCCAGCATTTT.

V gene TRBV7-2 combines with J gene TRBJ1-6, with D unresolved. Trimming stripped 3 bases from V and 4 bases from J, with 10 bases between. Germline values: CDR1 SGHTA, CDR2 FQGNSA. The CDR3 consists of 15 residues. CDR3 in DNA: TGTGCCAGCAGCTTGGGGATACGATATAATTCACCCCTCCACTTT. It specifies CASSLGIRYNSPLHF.

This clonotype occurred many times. CDR3 residues: CASGETGNTIYF. The CDR3 coding sequence is TGTGCCAGCGGGGAAACTGGAAACACCATATATTTT. V gene TRBV6-6 combines with J gene TRBJ1-3; D not resolved. Germline CDR1 MNHNY, CDR2 SVGAGI (reference sequence). There are 12 residues in the CDR3. The germline V and J ends were trimmed by 8 bases and 2 bases, with 7 bases remaining between them.

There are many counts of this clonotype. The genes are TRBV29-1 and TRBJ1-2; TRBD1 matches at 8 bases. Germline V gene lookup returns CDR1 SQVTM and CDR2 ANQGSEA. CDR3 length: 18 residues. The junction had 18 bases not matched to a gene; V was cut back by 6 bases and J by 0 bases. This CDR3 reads CSVLLDWTGRGPNYGYTF. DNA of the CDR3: TGCAGCGTCTTATTAGATTGGACAGGGCGTGGACCTAACTATGGCTACACCTTC. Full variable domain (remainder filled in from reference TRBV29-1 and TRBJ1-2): SAVISQKPSRDICQRGTSLTIQCQVDSQVTMMFWYRQQPGQSLTLIATANQGSEATYESGFVIDKFPISRPNLTFSTLTVSNMSPEDSSIYLCSVLLDWTGRGPNYGYTFGSGTRLTVV.

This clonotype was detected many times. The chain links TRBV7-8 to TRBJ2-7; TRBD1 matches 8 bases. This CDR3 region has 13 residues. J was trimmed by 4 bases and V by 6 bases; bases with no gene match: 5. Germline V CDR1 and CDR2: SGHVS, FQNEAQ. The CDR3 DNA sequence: TGTGCCAGCAGGACCACAGGGGGGTACGAGCAGTACTTC. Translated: CASRTTGGYEQYF.

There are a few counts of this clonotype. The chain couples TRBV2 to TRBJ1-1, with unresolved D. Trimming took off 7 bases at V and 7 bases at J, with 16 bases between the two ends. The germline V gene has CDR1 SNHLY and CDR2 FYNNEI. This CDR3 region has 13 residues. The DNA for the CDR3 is TGTGCCAGCATAATGCCATCACAGCTTGAAGCTTTCTTT. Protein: CASIMPSQLEAFF. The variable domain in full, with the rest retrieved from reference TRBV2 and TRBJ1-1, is EPEVTQTPSHQVTQMGQEVILRCVPISNHLYFYWYRQILGQKVEFLVSFYNNEISEKSEIFDDQFSVERPDGSNFTLKIRSTKLEDSAMYFCASIMPSQLEAFFGQGTRLTVV.

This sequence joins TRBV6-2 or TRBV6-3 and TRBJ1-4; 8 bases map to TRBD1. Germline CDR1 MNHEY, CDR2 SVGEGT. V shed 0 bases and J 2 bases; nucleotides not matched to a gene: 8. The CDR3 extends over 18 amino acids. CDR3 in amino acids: CASSYSTTTGATNEKLFF. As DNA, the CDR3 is TGTGCCAGCAGTTACTCAACTACGACAGGGGCGACTAATGAAAAACTGTTTTTT.

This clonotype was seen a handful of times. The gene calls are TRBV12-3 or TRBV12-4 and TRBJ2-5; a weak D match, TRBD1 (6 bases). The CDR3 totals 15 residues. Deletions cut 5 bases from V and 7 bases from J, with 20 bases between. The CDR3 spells CASSPRGGYGGTQYF. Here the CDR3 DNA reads TGTGCCAGCAGTCCCCGTGGGGGCTATGGGGGGACCCAGTACTTC.

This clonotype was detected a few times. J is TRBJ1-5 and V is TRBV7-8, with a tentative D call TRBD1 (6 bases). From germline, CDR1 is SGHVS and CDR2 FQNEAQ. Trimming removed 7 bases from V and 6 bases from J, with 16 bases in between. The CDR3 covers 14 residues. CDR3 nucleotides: TGTGCCAGCACCCCTTCCCAGGGGAGTCAGCCCCAGCATTTT. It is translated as CASTPSQGSQPQHF.

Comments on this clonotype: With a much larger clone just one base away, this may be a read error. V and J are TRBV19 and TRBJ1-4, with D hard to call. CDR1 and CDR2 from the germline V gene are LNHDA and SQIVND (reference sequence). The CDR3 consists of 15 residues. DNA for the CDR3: TGTGCCAGTAGTTTCACAATTTCAACTAATGGAAAACTGTTTTTT. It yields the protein CASSFTISTNGKLFF.

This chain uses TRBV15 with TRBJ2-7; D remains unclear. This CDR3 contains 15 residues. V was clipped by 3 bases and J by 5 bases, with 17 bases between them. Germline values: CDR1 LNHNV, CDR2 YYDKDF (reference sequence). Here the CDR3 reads CATSSRFTAVDEQYF. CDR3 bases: TGTGCCACCAGCAGCAGGTTTACTGCCGTCGACGAGCAGTACTTC.

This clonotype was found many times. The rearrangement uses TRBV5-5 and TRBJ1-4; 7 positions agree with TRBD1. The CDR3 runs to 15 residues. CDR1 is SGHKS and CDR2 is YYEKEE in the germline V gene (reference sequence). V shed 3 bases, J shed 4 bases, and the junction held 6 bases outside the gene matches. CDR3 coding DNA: TGTGCCAGCAGCTATCCGGGACAGTTTAATGAAAAACTGTTTTTT. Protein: CASSYPGQFNEKLFF.

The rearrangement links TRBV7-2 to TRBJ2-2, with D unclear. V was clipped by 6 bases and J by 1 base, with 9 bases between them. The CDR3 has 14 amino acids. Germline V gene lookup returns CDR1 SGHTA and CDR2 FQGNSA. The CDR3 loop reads CASSLTMNTGELFF. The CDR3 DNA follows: TGTGCCAGCAGTTTGACCATGAACACCGGGGAGCTGTTTTTT. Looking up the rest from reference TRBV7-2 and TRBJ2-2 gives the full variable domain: GAGVSQSPSNKVTEKGKDVELRCDPISGHTALYWYRQSLGQGLEFLIYFQGNSAPDKSGLPSDRFSAERTGGSVSTLTIQRTQQEDSAVYLCASSLTMNTGELFFGEGSRLTVL.

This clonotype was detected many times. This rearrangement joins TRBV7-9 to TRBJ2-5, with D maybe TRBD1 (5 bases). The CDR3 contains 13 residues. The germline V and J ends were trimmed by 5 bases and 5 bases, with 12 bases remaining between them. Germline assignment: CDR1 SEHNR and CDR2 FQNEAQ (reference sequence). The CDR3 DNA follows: TGTGCCAGCAGCCCAGACAGTTGGGAGACCCAGTACTTC. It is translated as CASSPDSWETQYF.

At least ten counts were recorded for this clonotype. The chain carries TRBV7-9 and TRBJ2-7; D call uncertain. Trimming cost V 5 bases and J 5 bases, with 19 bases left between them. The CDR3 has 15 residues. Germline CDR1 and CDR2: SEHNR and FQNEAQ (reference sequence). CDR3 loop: CASSPQRQGGNEQYF. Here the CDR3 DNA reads TGTGCCAGCAGCCCGCAGAGGCAAGGTGGCAACGAGCAGTACTTC.

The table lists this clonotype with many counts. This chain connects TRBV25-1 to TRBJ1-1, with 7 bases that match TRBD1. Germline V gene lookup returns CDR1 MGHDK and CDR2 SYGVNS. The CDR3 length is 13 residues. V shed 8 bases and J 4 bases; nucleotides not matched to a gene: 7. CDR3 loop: CASGNSGGTEAFF. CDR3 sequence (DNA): TGTGCCAGCGGCAACTCAGGGGGCACTGAAGCTTTCTTT. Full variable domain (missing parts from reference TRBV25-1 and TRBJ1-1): EADIYQTPRYLVIGTGKKITLECSQTMGHDKMYWYQQDPGMELHLIHYSYGVNSTEKGDLSSESTVSRIRTEHFPLTLESARPSHTSQYLCASGNSGGTEAFFGQGTRLTVV.

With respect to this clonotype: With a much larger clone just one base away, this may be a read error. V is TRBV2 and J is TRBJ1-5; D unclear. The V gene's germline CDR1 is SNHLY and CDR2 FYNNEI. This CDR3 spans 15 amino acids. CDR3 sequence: CASIEEAASDQPQHF. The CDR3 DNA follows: TGTGCCAGCATTGAAGAAGCCGCGAGTGACCAGCCCCAGCATTTT.

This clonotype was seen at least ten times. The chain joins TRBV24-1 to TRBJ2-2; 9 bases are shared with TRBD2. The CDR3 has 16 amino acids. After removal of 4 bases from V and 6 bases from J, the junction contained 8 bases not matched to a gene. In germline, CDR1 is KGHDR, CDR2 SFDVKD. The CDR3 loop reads CATSEIAGVAAGELFF. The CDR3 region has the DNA TGTGCCACCAGTGAGATAGCGGGAGTGGCGGCCGGGGAGCTGTTTTTT.

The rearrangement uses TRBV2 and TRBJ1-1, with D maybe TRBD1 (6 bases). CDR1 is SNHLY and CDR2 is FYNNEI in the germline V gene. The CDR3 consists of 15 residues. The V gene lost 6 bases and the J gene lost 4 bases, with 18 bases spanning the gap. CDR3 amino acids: CASRGQAFLSTEAFF. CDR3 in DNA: TGTGCCAGCAGGGGACAAGCCTTTTTGAGCACTGAAGCTTTCTTT.

This chain's CDR3 is CASSLRTSTDTQYF. The CDR3 DNA sequence: TGTGCCAGCAGCTTACGGACGAGCACAGATACGCAGTATTTT. The J gene is TRBJ2-3, the V gene TRBV3-1; the D is unclear. V lost 5 bases, J lost 0 bases, and 9 bases lay in between. The CDR3 extends over 14 amino acids. The germline V gene has CDR1 LGHDT and CDR2 YNNKEL (reference sequence).

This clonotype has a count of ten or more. Here the CDR3 reads CASSLLKGAGELFF. In DNA form, the CDR3 reads TGTGCCAGCAGCTTACTCAAGGGGGCCGGGGAGCTGTTTTTT. The gene calls are TRBV7-2 and TRBJ2-2, with D possibly TRBD1 on 6 matching bases. V dropped 2 bases and J dropped 6 bases, with 10 bases sitting between them. The CDR3 runs to 14 residues. CDR1 SGHTA and CDR2 FQGNSA come from the germline V gene.

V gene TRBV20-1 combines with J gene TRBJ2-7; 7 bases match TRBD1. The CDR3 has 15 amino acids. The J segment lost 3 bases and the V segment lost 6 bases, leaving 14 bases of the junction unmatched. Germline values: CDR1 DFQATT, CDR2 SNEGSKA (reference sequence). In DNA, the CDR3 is TGCAGTGCGGGGACAGTGGACCAGGGCATCTACGAGCAGTACTTC. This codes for CSAGTVDQGIYEQYF.

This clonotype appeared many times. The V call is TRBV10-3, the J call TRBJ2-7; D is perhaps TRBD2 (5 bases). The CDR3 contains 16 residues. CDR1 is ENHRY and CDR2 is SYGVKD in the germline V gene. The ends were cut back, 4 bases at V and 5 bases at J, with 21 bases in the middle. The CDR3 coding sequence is TGTGCCATCAGTGGGGCCACGAGCGGTGCGAGGCACGAGCAGTACTTC. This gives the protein CAISGATSGARHEQYF.

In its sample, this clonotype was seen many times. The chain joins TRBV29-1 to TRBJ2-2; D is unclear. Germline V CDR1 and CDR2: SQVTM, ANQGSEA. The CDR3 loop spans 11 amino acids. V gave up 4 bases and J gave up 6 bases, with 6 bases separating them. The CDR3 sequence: CSVGAPGELFF. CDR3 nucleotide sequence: TGCAGCGTTGGGGCCCCCGGGGAGCTGTTTTTT.